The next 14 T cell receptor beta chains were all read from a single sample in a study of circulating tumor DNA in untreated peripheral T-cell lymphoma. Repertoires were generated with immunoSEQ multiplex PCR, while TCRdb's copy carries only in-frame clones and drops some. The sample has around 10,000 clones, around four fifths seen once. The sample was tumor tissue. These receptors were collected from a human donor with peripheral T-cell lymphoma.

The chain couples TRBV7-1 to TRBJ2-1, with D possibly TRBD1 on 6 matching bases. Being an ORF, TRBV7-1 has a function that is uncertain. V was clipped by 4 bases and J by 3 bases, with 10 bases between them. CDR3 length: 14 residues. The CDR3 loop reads CASSFQGSYNEQFF. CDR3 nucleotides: TGTGCCAGCAGCTTTCAGGGGAGCTACAATGAGCAGTTCTTC.

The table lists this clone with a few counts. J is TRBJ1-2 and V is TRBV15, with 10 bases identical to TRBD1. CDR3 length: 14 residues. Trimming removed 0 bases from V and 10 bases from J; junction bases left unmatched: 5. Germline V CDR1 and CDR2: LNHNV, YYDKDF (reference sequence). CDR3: CATSRESGTGDYTF. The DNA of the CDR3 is TGTGCCACCAGCAGAGAGTCGGGGACAGGGGACTACACCTTC.

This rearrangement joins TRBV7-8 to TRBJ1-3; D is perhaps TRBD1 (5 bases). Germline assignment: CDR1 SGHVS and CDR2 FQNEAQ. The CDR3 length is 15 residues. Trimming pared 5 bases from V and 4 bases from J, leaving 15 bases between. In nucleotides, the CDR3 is TGTGCCAGCAGCCCTCAAGGGGTAGCAGGAAACACCATATATTTT. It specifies CASSPQGVAGNTIYF.

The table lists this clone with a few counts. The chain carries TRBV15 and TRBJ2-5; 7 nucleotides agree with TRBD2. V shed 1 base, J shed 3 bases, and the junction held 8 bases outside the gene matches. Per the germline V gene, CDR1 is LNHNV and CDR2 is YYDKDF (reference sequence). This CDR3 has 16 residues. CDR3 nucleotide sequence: TGTGCCACCAGCAGAGGCCGCGGAGCGGGGAAAGAGACCCAGTACTTC. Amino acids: CATSRGRGAGKETQYF.

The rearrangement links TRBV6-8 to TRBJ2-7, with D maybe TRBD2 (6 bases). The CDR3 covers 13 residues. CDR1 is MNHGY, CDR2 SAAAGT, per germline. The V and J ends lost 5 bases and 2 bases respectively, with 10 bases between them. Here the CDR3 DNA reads TGTGCCAGCAGTCGGGGGTTTGCCTACGAGCAGTACTTC. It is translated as CASSRGFAYEQYF.

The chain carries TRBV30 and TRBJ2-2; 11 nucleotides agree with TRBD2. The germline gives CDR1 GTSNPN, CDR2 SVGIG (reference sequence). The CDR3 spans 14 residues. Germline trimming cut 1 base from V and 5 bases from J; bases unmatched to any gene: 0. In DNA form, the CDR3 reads TGTGCCTGGAGTGGACTAGCGGGGACCGGGGAGCTGTTTTTT. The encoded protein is CAWSGLAGTGELFF.

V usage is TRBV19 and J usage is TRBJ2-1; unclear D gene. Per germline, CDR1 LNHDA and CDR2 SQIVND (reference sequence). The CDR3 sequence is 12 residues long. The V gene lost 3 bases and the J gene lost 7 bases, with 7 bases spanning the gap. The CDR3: CASSMVGNEQFF. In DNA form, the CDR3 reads TGTGCCAGTAGTATGGTAGGGAATGAGCAGTTCTTC.

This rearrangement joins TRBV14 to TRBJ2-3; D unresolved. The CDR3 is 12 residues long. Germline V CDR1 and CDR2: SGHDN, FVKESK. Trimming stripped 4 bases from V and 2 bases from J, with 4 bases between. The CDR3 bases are TGTGCCAGCAGCCGTTACACAGATACGCAGTATTTT. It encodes CASSRYTDTQYF.

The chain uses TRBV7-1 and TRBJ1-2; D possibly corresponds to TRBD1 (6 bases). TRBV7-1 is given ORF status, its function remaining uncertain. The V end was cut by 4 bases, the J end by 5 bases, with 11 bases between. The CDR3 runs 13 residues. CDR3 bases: TGTGCCAGCAGCTTAGCAGGGGCTTATGGCTACACCTTC. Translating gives CASSLAGAYGYTF.

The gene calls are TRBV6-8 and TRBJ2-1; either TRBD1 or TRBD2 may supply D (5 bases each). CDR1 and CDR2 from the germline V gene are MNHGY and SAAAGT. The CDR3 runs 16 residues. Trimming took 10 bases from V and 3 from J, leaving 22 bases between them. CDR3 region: CAITEQGTGNYNEQFF. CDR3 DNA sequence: TGTGCCATCACCGAACAAGGGACGGGAAACTACAATGAGCAGTTCTTC.

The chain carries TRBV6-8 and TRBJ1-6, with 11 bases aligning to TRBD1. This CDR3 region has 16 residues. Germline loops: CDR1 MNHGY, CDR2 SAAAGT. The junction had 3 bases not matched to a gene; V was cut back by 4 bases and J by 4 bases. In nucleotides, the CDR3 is TGTGCCAGCAGTTCCGGGGACAGGGGGTATAATTCACCCCTCCACTTT. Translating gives CASSSGDRGYNSPLHF.

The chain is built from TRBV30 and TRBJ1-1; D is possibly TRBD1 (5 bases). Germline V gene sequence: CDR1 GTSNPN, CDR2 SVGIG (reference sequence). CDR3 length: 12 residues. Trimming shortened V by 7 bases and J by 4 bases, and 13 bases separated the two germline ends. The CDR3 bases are TGTGCCTCTTACAGGAGCTCCACTGAAGCTTTCTTT. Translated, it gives CASYRSSTEAFF.

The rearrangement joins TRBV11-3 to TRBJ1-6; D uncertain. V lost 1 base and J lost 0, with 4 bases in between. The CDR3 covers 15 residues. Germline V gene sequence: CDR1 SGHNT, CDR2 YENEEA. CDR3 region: CASSLGSSYNSPLHF. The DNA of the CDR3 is TGTGCCAGCAGCTTAGGTAGCTCCTATAATTCACCCCTCCACTTT.

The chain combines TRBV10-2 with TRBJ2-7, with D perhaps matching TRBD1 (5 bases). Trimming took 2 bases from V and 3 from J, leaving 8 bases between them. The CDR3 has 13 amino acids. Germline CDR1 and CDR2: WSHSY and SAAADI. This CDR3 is CASSEDRVYEQYF. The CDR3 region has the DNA TGCGCCAGCAGTGAGGACAGAGTCTACGAGCAGTACTTC.